This T cell receptor beta chain emerged from a study of PD-L1 blockade in urothelial cancer. The CDR3 loop spans 13 amino acids. The J segment lost 4 bases and the V segment lost 6 bases, leaving 3 bases of the junction unmatched. CDR1 is LNHDA and CDR2 is SQIVND in the germline V gene (reference sequence). The investigators introduced synthetic TCR analog templates into each PCR as spikes. The table came from immunoSEQ multiplex PCR; TCRdb's copy has only in-frame clones and leaves some out. The sample lists around 25,000 clones, about 83% occurring once. Urothelial carcinoma affected the patients, and it was locally advanced or metastatic.

The receptor comes from a man aged 45 to 65 with urothelial cancer. This sequence joins TRBV19 and TRBJ2-3; TRBD1 agrees at 8 bases. Sequences were derived from PBMCs, sampled around atezolizumab (anti-PD-L1) treatment. The CDR3 DNA follows: TGTGCCAGTAGACAGGGGGGCCCAGATACGCAGTATTTT. It is translated as CASRQGGPDTQYF.